Below are 25 T cell receptor beta chains sequenced from a single sample in a study of glioma-infiltrating T cells. TCR alpha and beta CDR3 regions were amplified from RNA using iRepertoire nested multiplex PCR. TCRdb ran MiXCR on the multiplex PCR reads and lists one entry per CDR3 protein. The repertoire holds about 140,000 distinct CDR3 sequences, with 35% to 50% as singletons. Material for sequencing was glioma tissue, nonneoplastic brain tissue, or PBMCs (not recorded which). The origin of the receptors is a human donor with low-grade glioma or glioblastoma, undergoing nonglioma brain surgery, or in good health (not recorded which).

Note on this clonotype: At one of its ends the junction is not consistent with the germline gene, which may arise from a read error. V is TRBV12-3 or TRBV12-4 and J is TRBJ2-7, with 7 bases matching TRBD1. The CDR3 sequence is 13 residues long. The CDR3 here is CACRGIISYEQYF. The CDR3 coding sequence is TGTGCCTGCAGGGGGATAATCTCCTACGAGCAGTACTTC.

This clonotype was observed a few times. The V call is TRBV6-1, the J call TRBJ2-3; TRBD2 agrees at 12 bases. This CDR3 is built from 16 residues. Germline-derived CDR1 and CDR2 are MNHNS and SASEGT. J gave up 4 bases and V 4 bases, and 6 bases lay outside the gene matches. CDR3 amino acids: CASSGRTSGIADTQYF. The CDR3 nucleotides are TGTGCCAGCAGTGGGAGGACTAGCGGGATTGCAGATACGCAGTATTTT.

The V gene is TRBV7-2, the J gene TRBJ2-1, with 12 positions matching TRBD2. J gave up 5 bases and V 2 bases, and 7 bases lay outside the gene matches. The CDR3 totals 17 residues. Germline V gene sequence: CDR1 SGHTA, CDR2 FQGNSA. CDR3: CASSLSPLAGGHNEQFF. The CDR3 region has the DNA TGTGCCAGCAGCTTATCACCACTAGCGGGAGGCCACAATGAGCAGTTCTTC. Variable domain in full (rest from reference TRBV7-2 and TRBJ2-1): GAGVSQSPSNKVTEKGKDVELRCDPISGHTALYWYRQSLGQGLEFLIYFQGNSAPDKSGLPSDRFSAERTGGSVSTLTIQRTQQEDSAVYLCASSLSPLAGGHNEQFFGPGTRLTVL.

The chain carries TRBV4-2 and TRBJ2-1, with D possibly matching TRBD2 (5 bases). Trimming took 6 bases from V and 9 from J, leaving 18 bases between them. The germline V gene encodes CDR1 LGHNA and CDR2 YNFKEQ. The CDR3 totals 14 residues. This chain's CDR3 is CASSPLLRVFEQFF. Written as DNA, the CDR3 is TGTGCCAGCAGTCCCCTCCTGCGGGTGTTTGAGCAGTTCTTC.

About this clonotype itself: The junction departs from germline at one end; a sequencing error may be responsible. The V gene is TRBV28, the J gene TRBJ2-5; TRBD1 matches 11 bases. CDR3 length: 16 amino acids. Germline V lookup: CDR1 MDHEN, CDR2 SYDVKM. The CDR3 spells CASSTLSDRGRETKYF. CDR3 DNA sequence: TGTGCCAGTAGCACCTTGTCGGACAGGGGGCGAGAGACCAAGTACTTC.

In its sample, this clonotype was seen many times. The V call is TRBV27, the J call TRBJ2-1; 7 bases line up with TRBD1. The germline gives CDR1 MNHEY, CDR2 SMNVEV (reference sequence). CDR3 length: 17 residues. V lost 0 bases and J lost 4; bases outside the gene matches: 9. CDR3 coding DNA: TGTGCCAGCAGTTTATCGGTATTTGGACAGGCTTACAATGAGCAGTTCTTC. Amino acid sequence: CASSLSVFGQAYNEQFF.

The V gene is TRBV7-6, the J gene TRBJ2-3, with D perhaps matching TRBD1 or TRBD2 (5 bases each). The CDR3 loop spans 18 amino acids. The germline V gene has CDR1 SGHVS and CDR2 FNYEAQ. V was trimmed by 5 bases and J by 2 bases, leaving 23 bases between them. CDR3 region: CASSQGHASWGNTDTQYF. In nucleotides, the CDR3 is TGTGCCAGCAGCCAAGGCCACGCTAGCTGGGGGAACACAGATACGCAGTATTTT. Full variable domain (remainder filled in from reference TRBV7-6 and TRBJ2-3): GAGVSQSPRYKVTKRGQDVALRCDPISGHVSLYWYRQALGQGPEFLTYFNYEAQQDKSGLPNDRFSAERPEGSISTLTIQRTEQRDSAMYRCASSQGHASWGNTDTQYFGPGTRLTVL.

J is TRBJ2-1 and V is TRBV27; possible D gene TRBD1, 6 bases. Between the trimmed V and J ends, which lost 5 bases and 0 bases, there was a span of 11 bases. The CDR3 extends over 15 amino acids. CDR1 is MNHEY, CDR2 SMNVEV, per germline (reference sequence). CDR3 in amino acids: CASSRGQSSYNEQFF. CDR3 sequence (DNA): TGTGCCAGCAGTCGCGGACAGTCCTCCTACAATGAGCAGTTCTTC.

The CDR3 DNA is TGTGCCATCAGCTTTCAACCGGACACTGAAGCTTTCTTT. Protein: CAISFQPDTEAFF. J is TRBJ1-1 and V is TRBV10-3; D uncertain. This CDR3 contains 13 residues. Trimming cost V 6 bases and J 3 bases, with 11 bases left between them. Germline lookup yields CDR1 ENHRY and CDR2 SYGVKD.

The J gene is TRBJ2-1, the V gene TRBV20-1; 8 bases are shared with TRBD1. The CDR3 has 14 amino acids. The trim removed 6 bases at V and 4 bases at J, leaving 8 bases unmatched. Germline V gene lookup returns CDR1 DFQATT and CDR2 SNEGSKA (reference sequence). The CDR3: CSATNRGSYNEQFF. In DNA, the CDR3 is TGCAGTGCGACGAACAGGGGGTCATACAATGAGCAGTTCTTC.

This clonotype was counted only a few times. The rearrangement links TRBV6-1 to TRBJ2-1; 8 nucleotides line up with TRBD2. The trim removed 6 bases at V and 3 bases at J, leaving 10 bases unmatched. From germline, CDR1 is MNHNS and CDR2 SASEGT. The CDR3 length is 16 residues. CDR3 nucleotides: TGTGCCAGCAGGGCACCCGGGGGGGGCCGCTACAATGAGCAGTTCTTC. Translation gives CASRAPGGGRYNEQFF.

The V gene is TRBV24-1, the J gene TRBJ1-1; no reliable D call. The CDR3 runs to 12 residues. The V end lost 1 base, the J end lost 3 bases, and 2 bases lay between the germline ends. Germline V gene lookup returns CDR1 KGHDR and CDR2 SFDVKD. In nucleotides, the CDR3 is TGTGCCACCAGTGATTTAGACACTGAAGCTTTCTTT. This translates into CATSDLDTEAFF.

There are a few counts of this clonotype. V gene TRBV20-1 combines with J gene TRBJ2-7; 9 nucleotides match TRBD1. Germline V lookup: CDR1 DFQATT, CDR2 SNEGSKA (reference sequence). J was trimmed by 2 bases and V by 2 bases; bases with no gene match: 4. This CDR3 is built from 14 residues. The CDR3 nucleotides read TGCAGTGCTAGACTCGGGACAGGGCCCTACGAGCAGTACTTC. Protein product: CSARLGTGPYEQYF.

This clonotype turned up a few times. The chain has TRBV27 and TRBJ2-2; a weak D match, TRBD1 (6 bases). With 3 bases removed from V and 4 bases from J, the gap between germline ends came to 9 bases. Germline V gives CDR1 MNHEY, CDR2 SMNVEV (reference sequence). The CDR3 has 14 amino acids. This CDR3 is CASSLEGGTGELFF. CDR3 nucleotides: TGTGCCAGCAGTTTGGAAGGGGGCACCGGGGAGCTGTTTTTT.

The genes are TRBV12-3 or TRBV12-4 and TRBJ2-1; possibly TRBD2 for D (5 bases). Trimming took 6 bases from V and 0 from J, leaving 9 bases between them. The CDR3 is 14 amino acids. In nucleotides, the CDR3 is TGTGCCAGCAGGGACTTAAGCTCCTACAATGAGCAGTTCTTC. It encodes CASRDLSSYNEQFF.

The V and J genes are TRBV20-1 and TRBJ1-1, with D tentatively TRBD1 (5 bases). V shed 0 bases and J shed 12 bases, with 14 bases lying between them. This CDR3 comprises 12 residues. Per germline, CDR1 DFQATT and CDR2 SNEGSKA (reference sequence). DNA of the CDR3: TGCAGTGCTAGAGAGCAGGGTTTCATGACTTTCTTT. Protein product: CSAREQGFMTFF.

The gene calls are TRBV3-1 and TRBJ1-1; 9 bases agree with TRBD1. Germline CDR1 is LGHDT and CDR2 is YNNKEL (reference sequence). The V gene end was trimmed by 0 bases and the J gene end by 4 bases; junction bases not matched to a gene: 6. The CDR3 contains 16 residues. CDR3 sequence (DNA): TGTGCCAGCAGCCAAGATGCCGGGACAGGGCGCACTGAAGCTTTCTTT. Residues: CASSQDAGTGRTEAFF.

Many counts were recorded for this clonotype. This chain links TRBV6-6 with TRBJ2-5; 8 bases match TRBD2. J lost 5 bases, V lost 0 bases, and 5 bases had no gene match. Per germline, CDR1 MNHNY and CDR2 SVGAGI (reference sequence). The CDR3 spans 15 residues. CDR3 coding DNA: TGTGCCAGCAGTTACTCAGGGACTAGGCTGGAGACCCAGTACTTC. Protein: CASSYSGTRLETQYF.

This clonotype occurred many times. V gene TRBV6-2 or TRBV6-3 combines with J gene TRBJ2-1, with no clear D. The germline V gene encodes CDR1 MNHEY and CDR2 SVGEGT. Trimming removed 2 bases at V and 9 bases at J, with 11 bases between. The CDR3 is 13 amino acids. CDR3 DNA: TGTGCCAGCAGTTACGTGATAGCCTCTGAGCAGTTCTTC. This translates into CASSYVIASEQFF.

This rearrangement joins TRBV20-1 to TRBJ2-5; 11 bases map to TRBD1. In germline, CDR1 is DFQATT, CDR2 SNEGSKA (reference sequence). The CDR3 runs 15 residues. CDR3: CRLGTGGFGRETQYF. Written as DNA, the CDR3 is TGCAGACTCGGGACAGGGGGGTTCGGAAGGGAGACCCAGTACTTC.

On this clonotype: Compared with germline, one end of the junction differs, possibly owing to a read error. The chain combines TRBV7-2 with TRBJ2-1, with 7 bases fitting TRBD2. This CDR3 has 13 residues. The germline gives CDR1 SGHTA, CDR2 FQGNSA. Here the CDR3 DNA reads TGTGCCCGCAGCATAGGACTAGACAATGAGCAGTTCTTC. Encoded protein: CARSIGLDNEQFF.

V and J are TRBV7-2 and TRBJ2-5; the D is unclear. The CDR3 sequence is 14 residues long. Looked up from germline, CDR1 is SGHTA and CDR2 is FQGNSA. V was pared by 5 bases and J by 7 bases, with 17 bases between. The CDR3 here is CASSQDRRSWTQYF. The DNA for the CDR3 is TGTGCCAGCAGCCAGGACCGTCGTTCGTGGACCCAGTACTTC. Full variable domain (remainder filled in from reference TRBV7-2 and TRBJ2-5): GAGVSQSPSNKVTEKGKDVELRCDPISGHTALYWYRQSLGQGLEFLIYFQGNSAPDKSGLPSDRFSAERTGGSVSTLTIQRTQQEDSAVYLCASSQDRRSWTQYFGPGTRLLVL.

The chain has TRBV12-3 or TRBV12-4 and TRBJ2-5, with TRBD1 identical over 8 bases. This CDR3 comprises 17 residues. V trimming: 5 bases; J trimming: 1 base; junction bases outside the gene matches: 12. The CDR3, as DNA: TGTGCCAGCAGTACAACGGATTACAGGGGGGCCCAAGAGACCCAGTACTTC. Amino acid sequence: CASSTTDYRGAQETQYF.

The sample holds a few counts of this clonotype. The rearrangement uses TRBV29-1 and TRBJ2-3; D unresolved. V lost 6 bases and J 2 bases, leaving 9 bases between the germline ends. Germline-derived CDR1 and CDR2 are SQVTM and ANQGSEA. The CDR3 has 12 residues. This chain's CDR3 is CSVLVITDTQYF. The CDR3 DNA sequence: TGCAGCGTCCTAGTGATCACAGATACGCAGTATTTT.

The V call is TRBV28, the J call TRBJ1-5; perhaps TRBD1 as D (6 bases). From germline, CDR1 is MDHEN and CDR2 SYDVKM. This CDR3 has 14 amino acids. V lost 6 bases and J lost 7, with 16 bases in between. The CDR3 spells CASRRQVYGQPQHF. The DNA of the CDR3 is TGTGCCAGCAGAAGACAGGTATATGGACAGCCCCAGCATTTT.